This TCR beta chain was sequenced for a study of T-cell reconstitution after alpha-beta-depleted transplantation in children. Preparation of the TCRbeta library was carried out with unique molecular identifiers. Each CDR3 protein gets one entry after TCRdb re-called the PCR reads with MiXCR. The table lists some 450,000 distinct CDR3 sequences, 43% of them singletons. Study-wide results and limits: T-cell counts and diversity at one year following transplant were attributed mainly to newly produced T cells.

Per the germline V gene, CDR1 is DFQATT and CDR2 is SNEGSKA (reference sequence). V lost 5 bases and J lost 8, with 12 bases in between. This CDR3 contains 12 residues. As to this clonotype: Antigen: not known.

Here the sequenced sample was PBMCs, taken before TCRalphabeta/CD19-depleted stem cell transplant. The V and J genes are TRBV20-1 and TRBJ2-2; D remains ambiguous. This TCR came from a girl between 2 and 10 years old with aplastic anemia, due to receive a stem cell transplant. The CDR3 nucleotides are TGCAGTGCTCGGGCCCAGAGGGGGGAGCTGTTTTTT. It translates to CSARAQRGELFF.